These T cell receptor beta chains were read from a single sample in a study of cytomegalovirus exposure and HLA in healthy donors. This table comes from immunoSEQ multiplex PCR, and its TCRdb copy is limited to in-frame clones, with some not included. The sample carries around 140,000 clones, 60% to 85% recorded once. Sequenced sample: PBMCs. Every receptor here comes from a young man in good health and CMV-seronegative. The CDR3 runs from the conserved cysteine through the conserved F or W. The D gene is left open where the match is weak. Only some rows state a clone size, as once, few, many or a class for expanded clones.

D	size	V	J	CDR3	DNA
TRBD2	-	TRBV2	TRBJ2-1	CASSGGLVGEQFF	TGTGCCAGCAGTGGAGGACTAGTGGGTGAGCAGTTCTTC
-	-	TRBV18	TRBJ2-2	CASSPGEPGLFF	TGTGCCAGCTCACCAGGAGAACCGGGACTGTTTTTT
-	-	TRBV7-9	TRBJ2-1	CASSFPPYNEQFF	TGTGCCAGCAGCTTTCCCCCGTACAATGAGCAGTTCTTC
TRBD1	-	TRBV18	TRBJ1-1	CASSQSRQGNTEAFF	TGTGCCAGCTCACAGTCGAGACAGGGAAACACTGAAGCTTTCTTT
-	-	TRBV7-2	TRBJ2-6	CASSWTLKANVLTF	TGTGCCAGCAGCTGGACATTAAAGGCCAACGTCCTGACTTTC
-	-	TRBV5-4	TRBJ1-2	CASSLGAGYTF	TGTGCCAGCAGCTTGGGGGCTGGCTACACCTTC
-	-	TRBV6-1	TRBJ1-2	CASSEVQVGGYGYTF	TGTGCCAGCAGTGAAGTTCAGGTGGGGGGCTATGGCTACACCTTC
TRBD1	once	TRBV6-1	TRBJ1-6	CASSEDGARGSPLHF	TGTGCCAGCAGTGAAGACGGCGCCAGGGGGTCACCCCTCCACTTT
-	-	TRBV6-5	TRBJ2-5	CASSTGFQETQYF	TGTGCCAGCAGCACGGGATTTCAAGAGACCCAGTACTTC
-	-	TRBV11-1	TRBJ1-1	CASGGAQNTEAFF	TGTGCCAGCGGAGGGGCCCAGAACACTGAAGCTTTCTTT
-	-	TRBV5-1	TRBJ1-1	CASSLATSTGTEAFF	TGCGCCAGCAGCTTGGCCACTTCGACAGGCACCGAAGCTTTCTTT